One sample yielded the 21 T cell receptor beta chains listed below, sequenced in a study of beta chain features in type 1 diabetes. Since all of the isolated RNA was reverse transcribed, expressed TCRB transcripts were what got sequenced. The data were produced by immunoSEQ multiplex PCR, yet TCRdb's version contains in-frame clones alone and is incomplete. The sample records almost 350,000 clones, less than 9.5% being singletons. The sample was central memory CD4+ T cells from blood. These receptors were obtained from a woman younger than 35 in good health.

Only a few counts were recorded for this clone. The chain couples TRBV29-1 to TRBJ1-1; unclear D gene. The germline V gene encodes CDR1 SQVTM and CDR2 ANQGSEA. The V gene lost 5 bases and the J gene lost 5 bases, with 6 bases spanning the gap. The CDR3 consists of 10 residues. The CDR3 sequence: CSVFGTEAFF. The CDR3 DNA reads TGCAGCGTTTTCGGGACTGAAGCTTTCTTT.

The chain employs TRBV9 and TRBJ2-1; TRBD2 aligns across 10 bases. Germline V lookup: CDR1 SGDLS, CDR2 YYNGEE. V lost 0 bases and J lost 7; bases outside the gene matches: 4. CDR3 length: 15 residues. In DNA, the CDR3 is TGTGCCAGCAGCGTAGCCTCAGCGGGAGGGAATGAGCAGTTCTTC. Encoded protein: CASSVASAGGNEQFF.

This clone was counted at least ten times. This chain uses TRBV2 with TRBJ2-5; TRBD1 matches 9 bases. The CDR3 totals 13 residues. The germline CDR1 and CDR2 sequences are SNHLY and FYNNEI. V lost 5 bases to trimming and J lost 5 bases; unmatched junction nucleotides: 3. The CDR3 reads CASSRDRAETQYF. The CDR3 DNA reads TGTGCCAGCAGTAGGGACAGGGCTGAGACCCAGTACTTC.

The rearrangement uses TRBV27 and TRBJ1-4, with 9 positions matching TRBD1. CDR3 size: 17 residues. Germline V lookup: CDR1 MNHEY, CDR2 SMNVEV (reference sequence). After removal of 5 bases from V and 5 bases from J, the junction contained 12 bases not matched to a gene. The CDR3 spells CASSRGGTGFGNEKLFF. CDR3 in DNA: TGTGCCAGCAGTCGCGGGGGGACAGGGTTCGGAAATGAAAAACTGTTTTTT.

This clone was seen a handful of times. V is TRBV7-8 and J is TRBJ2-7; 8 positions match TRBD1. The CDR3 consists of 17 residues. Per germline, CDR1 SGHVS and CDR2 FQNEAQ. Germline trimming cut 5 bases from V and 0 bases from J; bases unmatched to any gene: 12. The CDR3 sequence is CASSPRVGTGLSYEQYF. In DNA form, the CDR3 reads TGTGCCAGCAGCCCTAGAGTTGGGACAGGCCTCTCCTACGAGCAGTACTTC.

The sample holds a few counts of this clone. This sequence joins TRBV15 and TRBJ1-5; D uncertain. Germline assignment: CDR1 LNHNV and CDR2 YYDKDF (reference sequence). CDR3 size: 14 residues. V lost 0 bases, J lost 5 bases, and 8 bases lay in between. For the CDR3, the DNA is TGTGCCACCAGCAGAGACAGGTACGATCAGCCCCAGCATTTT. It encodes CATSRDRYDQPQHF.

This clone showed up just a few times. The V gene is TRBV9, the J gene TRBJ1-2; D is uncertain. The CDR3 has 13 residues. Germline-derived CDR1 and CDR2 are SGDLS and YYNGEE. V shed 4 bases and J shed 3 bases, with 10 bases lying between them. This CDR3 reads CASSPDAHYGYTF. The CDR3, as DNA: TGTGCCAGCAGCCCCGACGCGCACTATGGCTACACCTTC.

This clone was observed at least ten times. The CDR3 loop reads CASAPGQYSNQPQHF. The DNA for the CDR3 is TGTGCCAGCGCCCCCGGACAGTATAGCAATCAGCCCCAGCATTTT. The chain employs TRBV28 and TRBJ1-5, with D maybe TRBD1 (6 bases). The ends were cut back, 8 bases at V and 0 bases at J, with 14 bases in the middle. The germline V gene encodes CDR1 MDHEN and CDR2 SYDVKM. The CDR3 spans 15 residues.

The chain combines TRBV19 with TRBJ2-1; TRBD2 agrees at 12 bases. V shed 4 bases, J shed 8 bases, and the junction held 6 bases outside the gene matches. CDR1 is LNHDA and CDR2 is SQIVND in the germline V gene (reference sequence). There are 15 residues in the CDR3. CDR3: CASSTRTSGKDEQFF. The CDR3 DNA reads TGTGCCAGTAGTACGCGGACTAGCGGGAAGGATGAGCAGTTCTTC.

At least ten counts were recorded for this clone. The chain joins TRBV18 to TRBJ1-1; no firm D call. This CDR3 contains 13 residues. Per the germline V gene, CDR1 is KGHSH and CDR2 is LQKENI. Deletions cut 6 bases from V and 0 bases from J, with 8 bases between. CDR3 residues: CASSRDVNTEAFF. The CDR3 DNA sequence: TGTGCCAGCTCTCGCGACGTGAACACTGAAGCTTTCTTT.

In this sample, this clone turned up a few times. The V call is TRBV5-4, the J call TRBJ2-1; tentatively, D is TRBD2 (5 bases). CDR1 is SGHNT, CDR2 YYREEE, per germline (reference sequence). V was cut by 0 bases and J by 5 bases, with 12 bases left in between. The CDR3 is made up of 15 amino acids. The CDR3 DNA is TGTGCCAGCAGCTTGGTGGGCACTAGGAACAATGAGCAGTTCTTC. It codes for CASSLVGTRNNEQFF.

The sample holds a few counts of this clone. V and J are TRBV28 and TRBJ1-5; 8 bases agree with TRBD1. This CDR3 has 15 amino acids. CDR1 is MDHEN and CDR2 is SYDVKM in the germline V gene. Germline trimming cut 8 bases from V and 2 bases from J; bases unmatched to any gene: 8. CDR3 DNA: TGTGCCAGCGGGTCAGGACAGGGCCGCAATCAGCCCCAGCATTTT. Translation gives CASGSGQGRNQPQHF.

In this sample, this clone turned up many times. The chain combines TRBV2 with TRBJ1-1; D perhaps matches TRBD1 (5 bases). The germline CDR1 and CDR2 sequences are SNHLY and FYNNEI. V lost 5 bases to trimming and J lost 1 base, with 14 bases between them. The CDR3 is 15 amino acids. CDR3 in DNA: TGTGCCAGCAGTCCCCGGGGAGGGGAGAACACTGAAGCTTTCTTT. It specifies CASSPRGGENTEAFF.

In its sample, this clone was seen a few times. The V and J genes are TRBV18 and TRBJ2-2, with 9 bases matching TRBD2. Germline lookup yields CDR1 KGHSH and CDR2 LQKENI. This CDR3 has 17 residues. V lost 0 bases to trimming and J lost 5 bases; unmatched junction nucleotides: 7. This CDR3 reads CASSPPAGGPRTGELFF. The DNA of the CDR3 is TGTGCCAGCTCACCACCGGCGGGAGGGCCTCGTACCGGGGAGCTGTTTTTT. Supplemented by reference TRBV18 and TRBJ2-2, the full variable domain reads NAGVMQNPRHLVRRRGQEARLRCSPMKGHSHVYWYRQLPEEGLKFMVYLQKENIIDESGMPKERFSAEFPKEGPSILRIQQVVRGDSAAYFCASSPPAGGPRTGELFFGEGSRLTVL.

CDR3 residues: CASSRDRVYEQYF. The DNA of the CDR3 is TGTGCCAGCAGCCGGGACAGAGTCTACGAGCAGTACTTC. This chain joins TRBV7-9 and TRBJ2-7; 7 nucleotides line up with TRBD1. The CDR3 is made up of 13 amino acids. Losses at the gene ends were 5 bases for V and 3 bases for J; bases not matched to a gene: 4. Per the germline V gene, CDR1 is SEHNR and CDR2 is FQNEAQ (reference sequence).

The CDR3 DNA reads TGTGCCAGCAGCCGCGGGGCCTCTGGAAACACCATATATTTT. Translated, it gives CASSRGASGNTIYF. This chain links TRBV28 with TRBJ1-3, with TRBD1 as a possible D gene (5 bases). Looked up from germline, CDR1 is MDHEN and CDR2 is SYDVKM. This CDR3 spans 14 amino acids. V dropped 6 bases and J dropped 0 bases, with 9 bases sitting between them.

This clone was observed a handful of times. This rearrangement joins TRBV18 to TRBJ2-7, with D perhaps matching TRBD2 (6 bases). CDR1 and CDR2 (germline): KGHSH, LQKENI. Between the trimmed V and J ends, which lost 4 bases and 2 bases, there was a span of 15 bases. This CDR3 region has 15 residues. CDR3 sequence: CASSHGTPGTYEQYF. In nucleotides, the CDR3 is TGTGCCAGCTCACACGGGACTCCCGGCACCTACGAGCAGTACTTC.

This chain joins TRBV11-2 and TRBJ2-7, with 8 bases fitting TRBD2. This CDR3 spans 15 amino acids. V trimming: 5 bases; J trimming: 4 bases; junction bases outside the gene matches: 10. Germline V gene sequence: CDR1 SGHAT, CDR2 FQNNGV. The CDR3 bases are TGTGCCAGCAGCCCTTCTGCGGGAGGACGGTACGAGCAGTACTTC. Its translation: CASSPSAGGRYEQYF.

The chain is built from TRBV25-1 and TRBJ1-5; D is ambiguous. Germline loops: CDR1 MGHDK, CDR2 SYGVNS. The CDR3 covers 16 residues. Trimming removed 6 bases at V and 5 bases at J, with 20 bases between. As DNA, the CDR3 is TGTGCCAGCAGGGCCCCGGAAGGAGGGTACGATCAGCCCCAGCATTTT. It codes for CASRAPEGGYDQPQHF. The full variable domain, completed using reference TRBV25-1 and TRBJ1-5, is EADIYQTPRYLVIGTGKKITLECSQTMGHDKMYWYQQDPGMELHLIHYSYGVNSTEKGDLSSESTVSRIRTEHFPLTLESARPSHTSQYLCASRAPEGGYDQPQHFGDGTRLSIL.

This clone has a handful of counts. This chain joins TRBV4-2 and TRBJ1-3; D gene ambiguous. The CDR3 has 16 residues. V was clipped by 0 bases and J by 1 base, with 10 bases between them. In germline, CDR1 is LGHNA, CDR2 YNFKEQ. CDR3 residues: CASSQDPVASGNTIYF. In nucleotides, the CDR3 is TGTGCCAGCAGCCAAGATCCGGTAGCTTCTGGAAACACCATATATTTT.

As to this clone: Relative to the germline gene, one junction end is altered; a read error may explain this. The CDR3 is CASSQGPRAKGTDTQYF. In DNA form, the CDR3 reads TGCGCCAGCAGCCAAGGACCTCGGGCGAAGGGCACAGATACGCAGTATTTT. This chain links TRBV7-2 with TRBJ2-3; D is unclear. The CDR3 sequence is 17 residues long. Germline V gives CDR1 SGHTA, CDR2 FQGNSA.